This passage covers 17 T cell receptor beta chains from one sample sequenced in a study of T cell responses to AZD1222 COVID-19 vaccine. Method: immunoSEQ multiplex PCR; TCRdb's copy keeps in-frame clones and lacks some. Here the sample spans tens of thousands of clones, roughly 82% being singletons. Sequenced here: peripheral blood, sampled on day 0 of AZD1222 vaccination. These receptors originate from an adult in good health.

In nucleotides, the CDR3 is TGTGCCAGCAGCTTGCTCGTAACGAACACTGAAGCTTTCTTT. It is translated as CASSLLVTNTEAFF. This rearrangement joins TRBV5-5 to TRBJ1-1, with D unresolved. Trimming removed 1 base at V and 1 base at J, with 8 bases between. The CDR3 covers 14 residues. Germline V gene sequence: CDR1 SGHKS, CDR2 YYEKEE (reference sequence).

The genes are TRBV9 and TRBJ2-3, with 9 positions matching TRBD2. CDR1 is SGDLS and CDR2 is YYNGEE in the germline V gene. This CDR3 has 17 residues. Germline trimming cut 2 bases from V and 4 bases from J; bases unmatched to any gene: 11. CDR3 sequence: CASSVTGAGGGPDTQYF. In DNA, the CDR3 is TGTGCCAGCAGCGTCACAGGGGCGGGAGGGGGCCCAGATACGCAGTATTTT.

This clone has just a few counts. V gene TRBV19 combines with J gene TRBJ2-2, with TRBD2 identical over 10 bases. V trimming: 8 bases; J trimming: 3 bases; junction bases outside the gene matches: 3. The CDR3 consists of 14 residues. CDR1 and CDR2 (germline): LNHDA, SQIVND (reference sequence). CDR3 region: CASQAGGYTGELFF. CDR3 DNA sequence: TGTGCCAGTCAAGCGGGAGGGTACACCGGGGAGCTGTTTTTT.

V is TRBV7-9 and J is TRBJ1-2; D unclear. Trimming pared 7 bases from V and 5 bases from J, leaving 11 bases between. Germline CDR1 reads SEHNR; CDR2 reads FQNEAQ (reference sequence). This CDR3 is built from 12 residues. As DNA, the CDR3 is TGTGCCAGCACCCGGGAGGGATATGGCTACACCTTC. Translation gives CASTREGYGYTF.

The rearrangement joins TRBV11-3 to TRBJ1-1, with a tentative D call TRBD1 (5 bases). Per the germline V gene, CDR1 is SGHNT and CDR2 is YENEEA. V lost 0 bases and J lost 5, with 10 bases in between. This CDR3 spans 14 amino acids. CDR3 region: CASSLEGRGTEAFF. Written as DNA, the CDR3 is TGTGCCAGCAGCTTAGAGGGGCGAGGGACTGAAGCTTTCTTT.

Note on this clone: This specimen includes other DNA sequences encoding the same CDR3. The chain recombines TRBV5-5 with TRBJ1-2; 7 bases match TRBD1. Trimming took 5 bases from V and 2 from J; bases not matched to a gene: 3. There are 13 residues in the CDR3. The germline CDR1 and CDR2 sequences are SGHKS and YYEKEE (reference sequence). The CDR3 nucleotides are TGTGCCAGCAGTTCACAGGGGAACTATGGCTACACCTTC. It is translated as CASSSQGNYGYTF.

In this sample, this clone turned up once. V usage is TRBV19 and J usage is TRBJ2-3; D is unclear. This CDR3 spans 12 amino acids. V gave up 5 bases and J gave up 4 bases, with 7 bases separating them. The germline gives CDR1 LNHDA, CDR2 SQIVND (reference sequence). CDR3 nucleotides: TGTGCCAGTAGTTTGGCCGCAGATACGCAGTATTTT. It translates to CASSLAADTQYF.

With respect to this clone: Other DNA sequences in this sample translate to the same CDR3. This sequence joins TRBV12-3 or TRBV12-4 and TRBJ1-1; D gene uncertain. Deletions cut 6 bases from V and 2 bases from J, with 7 bases between. CDR3 size: 12 residues. The CDR3 sequence is CASRYRNTEAFF. For the CDR3, the DNA is TGTGCCAGCAGATACAGAAACACTGAAGCTTTCTTT.

The chain is built from TRBV13 and TRBJ2-7; 10 nucleotides align to TRBD2. Germline CDR1 and CDR2: PRHDT and FYEKMQ (reference sequence). V trimming: 3 bases; J trimming: 3 bases; junction bases outside the gene matches: 2. The CDR3 runs 14 residues. The CDR3 region is CASSFTSGNYEQYF. For the CDR3, the DNA is TGTGCCAGCAGCTTTACTAGCGGGAACTACGAGCAGTACTTC. The full variable domain, completed using reference TRBV13 and TRBJ2-7, is AAGVIQSPRHLIKEKRETATLKCYPIPRHDTVYWYQQGPGQDPQFLISFYEKMQSDKGSIPDRFSAQQFSDYHSELNMSSLELGDSALYFCASSFTSGNYEQYFGPGTRLTVT.

The chain couples TRBV7-3 to TRBJ2-1; possibly TRBD1 for D (6 bases). V lost 5 bases and J lost 6, with 17 bases in between. Germline CDR1 and CDR2: SGHTA and FQGTGA. This CDR3 comprises 15 residues. The CDR3 here is CASSPSGQIRNEQFF. CDR3 nucleotide sequence: TGTGCCAGCAGCCCGTCAGGACAGATCCGCAATGAGCAGTTCTTC.

The rearrangement uses TRBV18 and TRBJ2-3; perhaps TRBD2 as D (6 bases). CDR3 size: 18 residues. The germline gives CDR1 KGHSH, CDR2 LQKENI. Trimming stripped 0 bases from V and 2 bases from J, with 18 bases between. CDR3 in amino acids: CASSPPNAGRSLTDTQYF. The CDR3 DNA sequence: TGTGCCAGCTCACCACCCAATGCGGGGCGGTCCCTCACAGATACGCAGTATTTT.

This clone was observed once. The chain uses TRBV5-1 and TRBJ1-1; 7 positions match TRBD1. Trimming removed 0 bases from V and 8 bases from J; junction bases left unmatched: 7. CDR1 and CDR2 (germline): SGHRS, YFSETQ. The CDR3 covers 14 residues. The CDR3 sequence: CASSLVQGLSEAFF. As DNA, the CDR3 is TGCGCCAGCAGCTTGGTACAGGGGTTGTCAGAAGCTTTCTTT.

The V and J genes are TRBV28 and TRBJ1-1; tentative D call: TRBD1 (5 bases). Deletions cut 4 bases from V and 4 bases from J, with 16 bases between. The CDR3 has 15 amino acids. Germline V gene lookup returns CDR1 MDHEN and CDR2 SYDVKM. The CDR3 DNA follows: TGTGCCAGCAGTTGGGATCACTCCGGGGGCACTGAAGCTTTCTTT. This gives the protein CASSWDHSGGTEAFF.

CDR3 DNA sequence: TGTGCCAGCAGTAATGCTGGGGGCGAGCAGTACGTC. Residues: CASSNAGGEQYV. The rearrangement uses TRBV6-5 and TRBJ2-7, with D perhaps given as TRBD1 or TRBD2 (5 bases each). The ends were cut back, 5 bases at V and 6 bases at J, with 11 bases in the middle. Per germline, CDR1 MNHEY and CDR2 SVGAGI. This CDR3 spans 12 amino acids.

The chain recombines TRBV7-2 with TRBJ2-5; 8 bases line up with TRBD2. Germline V gene sequence: CDR1 SGHTA, CDR2 FQGNSA. Trimming took 8 bases from V and 2 from J; bases not matched to a gene: 7. CDR3 length: 14 residues. CDR3 bases: TGTGCCAGCGCCCTTGGCGGGAGGCAAGAGACCCAGTACTTC. This codes for CASALGGRQETQYF. Full variable domain (outside the CDR3, taken from reference TRBV7-2 and TRBJ2-5): GAGVSQSPSNKVTEKGKDVELRCDPISGHTALYWYRQSLGQGLEFLIYFQGNSAPDKSGLPSDRFSAERTGGSVSTLTIQRTQQEDSAVYLCASALGGRQETQYFGPGTRLLVL.

V and J are TRBV27 and TRBJ2-3; perhaps D is TRBD1 or TRBD2 (5 bases each). This CDR3 contains 16 residues. In germline, CDR1 is MNHEY, CDR2 SMNVEV (reference sequence). V lost 6 bases and J lost 3, with 19 bases in between. CDR3 protein: CASSPTIRELTDTQYF. Here the CDR3 DNA reads TGTGCCAGCAGCCCGACTATCAGGGAGTTGACAGATACGCAGTATTTT.

The genes are TRBV28 and TRBJ2-7; 7 bases agree with TRBD1. This CDR3 spans 13 amino acids. J lost 2 bases, V lost 5 bases, and 3 bases had no gene match. The germline V gene encodes CDR1 MDHEN and CDR2 SYDVKM. CDR3 DNA sequence: TGTGCCAGCAGTGGGGACAGTGCCTACGAGCAGTACGTC. Translated: CASSGDSAYEQYV.